This paragraph reports one TCR beta chain. The antigen it recognizes is unknown. One base away there is no much larger clone; base qualities are not given. The library was made by PCR. Instrument on record: Illumina HiSeq 2500. TCR libraries were prepared with molecular barcoding, using unique molecular identifiers to normalize TCRbeta repertoire quantification. The public reads were quality trimmed at Q25 with fastp and then assembled into clones with MiXCR by TCRdb, keeping productive beta chains. Each record represents a unique CDR3 protein, reported with the most common genes and DNA among its rows. Counted in this sample were about 290,000 distinct CDR3 sequences; over 7% of them appeared once. The ten largest clonotypes hold about 9.1% of the sample. The germline V gene provides CDR1 SGHVS and CDR2 FNYEAQ. Deletion took 1 base off V and 2 bases off J, with a span of 11 bases between the germline ends. The CDR3, cysteine through phenylalanine, is 15 amino acids long. Only the CDR3 region is kept as DNA, spanning 45 bases read in frame from base 1.

In the paper's terms, the treatment or condition label means: allogeneic hematopoietic cell transplantation with graft depleted of TCRalphabeta T cells and CD19 B cells. Transplant recipients were children who received TCRalphabeta/CD19-depleted allogeneic hematopoietic cell grafts. The data were taken from a study of T-cell reconstitution after alpha-beta-depleted transplantation in children (dated by TCRdb to about 2016). Some background on the complete study: Using TCR repertoire profiling, the study followed T-cell immune reconstitution in a quantitative way in children after TCRalphabeta/CD19-depleted allogeneic hematopoietic cell transplantation. The research as a whole found: Over the following months the frequencies of hyperexpanded clones went down, and after one year T-cell counts and TCRbeta diversity were mostly credited to newly produced T cells. The apparently early alphabetaT-cell count recovery about two months after transplant was reportedly dependent on only several hundred rapidly expanded clones derived from non-depleted graft cells. The high TCRbeta diversity at day 60 in some patients was ascribed to recipient T cells and intrathymic progenitors that had survived conditioning.

The sample consisted of peripheral blood, taken 360 days after TCRalphabeta/CD19-depleted stem cell transplant. This chain is built from TRBV7-6 and TRBJ1-2; a confident D gene designation cannot be given. This receptor was obtained from a female patient under 10 years old who had a stem cell transplant for Fanconi anemia, so the T cells may come from the graft donor. The nucleotides are TGTGCCAGCAGCTTAGGCGGTCTGGGAAACTATGGCTACACCTTC. Translation gives CASSLGGLGNYGYTF.